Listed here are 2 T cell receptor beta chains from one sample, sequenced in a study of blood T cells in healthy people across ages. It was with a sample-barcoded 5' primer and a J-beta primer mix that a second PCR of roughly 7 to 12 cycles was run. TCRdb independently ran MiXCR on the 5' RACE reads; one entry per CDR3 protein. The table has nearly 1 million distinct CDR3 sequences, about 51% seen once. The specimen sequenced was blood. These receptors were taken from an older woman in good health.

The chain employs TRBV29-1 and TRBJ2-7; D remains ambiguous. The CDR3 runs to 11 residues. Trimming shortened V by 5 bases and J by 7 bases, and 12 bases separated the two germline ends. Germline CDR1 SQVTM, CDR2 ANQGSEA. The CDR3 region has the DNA TGCAGCGTTCGAGGCGCTAGGGAGCAGTACTTC. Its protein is CSVRGAREQYF.

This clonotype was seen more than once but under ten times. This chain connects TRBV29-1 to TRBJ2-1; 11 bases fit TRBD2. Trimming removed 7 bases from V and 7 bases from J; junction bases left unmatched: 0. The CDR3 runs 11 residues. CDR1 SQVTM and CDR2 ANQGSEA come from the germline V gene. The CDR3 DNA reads TGCAGCGGGACTAGCGGGAATGAGCAGTTCTTC. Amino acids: CSGTSGNEQFF.